The 10 T cell receptor beta chains presented below share a single source sample, sequenced in a study of blood T cells in healthy people across ages. A J-beta primer mix and a sample-barcoded 5' primer were used in a second PCR of about 7 to 12 cycles. TCRdb re-derived calls from the 5' RACE reads in MiXCR, one entry per CDR3 protein. Here the sample spans over a million distinct CDR3 sequences, roughly 40% being singletons. The sequenced sample was blood. The receptors here all came from a woman aged 18-29 years in good health.

This chain joins TRBV7-2 and TRBJ1-2; tentative D call: TRBD1 (5 bases). From germline, CDR1 is SGHTA and CDR2 FQGNSA. The CDR3 contains 14 residues. V shed 2 bases and J shed 3 bases, with 10 bases lying between them. The CDR3 loop reads CASSLSVGDYGYTF. The DNA for the CDR3 is TGTGCCAGCAGCTTATCTGTAGGGGACTATGGCTACACCTTC. The full variable domain, in which reference TRBV7-2 and TRBJ1-2 provide the parts outside the CDR3, is GAGVSQSPSNKVTEKGKDVELRCDPISGHTALYWYRQSLGQGLEFLIYFQGNSAPDKSGLPSDRFSAERTGGSVSTLTIQRTQQEDSAVYLCASSLSVGDYGYTFGSGTRLTVV.

This clonotype came up a few times. The rearrangement joins TRBV3-1 to TRBJ1-1; 9 bases line up with TRBD1. Germline trimming cut 5 bases from V and 12 bases from J; bases unmatched to any gene: 7. CDR1 is LGHDT, CDR2 YNNKEL, per germline (reference sequence). The CDR3 is 12 residues long. The CDR3 region has the DNA TGTGCCAGCAGCAGGGACAGGGCGAGCCCTTTCTTT. Translating it yields CASSRDRASPFF.

V usage is TRBV20-1 and J usage is TRBJ1-2; 8 positions agree with TRBD1. CDR3 length: 16 amino acids. The V gene's germline CDR1 is DFQATT and CDR2 SNEGSKA (reference sequence). The trim removed 6 bases at V and 1 base at J, leaving 13 bases unmatched. The CDR3 coding sequence is TGCAGTGCCCCAGGGGGCGCGAACACCTTTAACTATGGCTACACCTTC. This sequence encodes CSAPGGANTFNYGYTF.

This clonotype showed up just once. V is TRBV6-7 and J is TRBJ1-2, with D possibly matching TRBD1 (5 bases). TRBV6-7 is flagged as an ORF with uncertain function. This CDR3 contains 13 residues. With 0 bases removed from V and 6 bases from J, the gap between germline ends came to 8 bases. The CDR3 region is CASSYSDNHGYTF. CDR3 bases: TGTGCCAGCAGTTACTCGGACAACCATGGCTACACCTTC.

CDR3 region: CASSSPSGCNEQFF. As DNA, the CDR3 is TGTGCCAGCAGTTCCCCGTCGGGCTGCAATGAGCAGTTCTTC. The gene calls are TRBV25-1 and TRBJ2-1; D is undetermined. Germline CDR1 is MGHDK and CDR2 is SYGVNS. The germline V and J ends were trimmed by 5 bases and 6 bases, with 14 bases remaining between them. This CDR3 is built from 14 residues.

The rearrangement uses TRBV2 and TRBJ2-5; no firm D call. With 7 bases removed from V and 11 bases from J, the gap between germline ends came to 14 bases. The CDR3 totals 11 residues. The germline CDR1 and CDR2 sequences are SNHLY and FYNNEI. The CDR3 spells CASNMVHEQYF. The CDR3 DNA sequence: TGTGCCAGCAACATGGTACATGAGCAGTACTTC.

V and J are TRBV6-1 and TRBJ2-3; D is perhaps TRBD1 (6 bases). This CDR3 spans 14 amino acids. The V and J ends lost 4 bases and 2 bases respectively, with 10 bases between them. Germline V gene lookup returns CDR1 MNHNS and CDR2 SASEGT. CDR3: CASSVTGPTDTQYF. CDR3 nucleotides: TGTGCCAGCAGTGTCACAGGGCCCACAGATACGCAGTATTTT.

This clonotype was seen more than once but under ten times. The gene calls are TRBV6-6 and TRBJ2-3; maybe TRBD2 (6 bases). Germline loops: CDR1 MNHNY, CDR2 SVGAGI (reference sequence). This CDR3 is built from 16 residues. V was shortened by 0 bases and J by 3 bases, with 13 bases between the two germline ends. The CDR3 region is CASSYSDGSLTDTQYF. The CDR3 DNA sequence: TGTGCCAGCAGTTACTCGGACGGGAGTCTAACAGATACGCAGTATTTT.

This clonotype was found a few times. The CDR3 nucleotides are TGTGCCAGCAGGACTACCGGGACTACGTTCAATGAGCAGTTCTTC. Encoded protein: CASRTTGTTFNEQFF. J is TRBJ2-1 and V is TRBV7-2; 7 nucleotides agree with TRBD2. V shed 6 bases, J shed 6 bases, and the junction held 11 bases outside the gene matches. The CDR3 consists of 15 residues. Per germline, CDR1 SGHTA and CDR2 FQGNSA. Full variable domain (rest looked up from reference TRBV7-2 and TRBJ2-1): GAGVSQSPSNKVTEKGKDVELRCDPISGHTALYWYRQSLGQGLEFLIYFQGNSAPDKSGLPSDRFSAERTGGSVSTLTIQRTQQEDSAVYLCASRTTGTTFNEQFFGPGTRLTVL.

This clonotype has only a few counts. The chain joins TRBV7-6 to TRBJ2-7, with TRBD2 matching 7 bases. CDR1 SGHVS and CDR2 FNYEAQ come from the germline V gene. CDR3 length: 15 amino acids. The trim removed 5 bases at V and 2 bases at J, leaving 9 bases unmatched. The CDR3 protein is CASSPGDYAAYEQYF. In DNA form, the CDR3 reads TGTGCCAGCAGCCCTGGGGACTACGCCGCCTACGAGCAGTACTTC. The full variable domain, completed using reference TRBV7-6 and TRBJ2-7, is GAGVSQSPRYKVTKRGQDVALRCDPISGHVSLYWYRQALGQGPEFLTYFNYEAQQDKSGLPNDRFSAERPEGSISTLTIQRTEQRDSAMYRCASSPGDYAAYEQYFGPGTRLTVT.